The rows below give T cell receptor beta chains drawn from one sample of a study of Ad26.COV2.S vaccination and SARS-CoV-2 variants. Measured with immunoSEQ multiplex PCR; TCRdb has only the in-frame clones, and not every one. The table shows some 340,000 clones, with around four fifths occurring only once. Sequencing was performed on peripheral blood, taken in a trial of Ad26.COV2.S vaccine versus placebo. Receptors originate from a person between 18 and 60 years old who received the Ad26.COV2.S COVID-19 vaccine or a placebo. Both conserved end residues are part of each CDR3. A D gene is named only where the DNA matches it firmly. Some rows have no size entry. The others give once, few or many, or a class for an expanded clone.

cdr3_aa: CASSGSPGNTIYF
cdr3_nt: TGTGCCAGCAGCGGAAGTCCTGGAAACACCATATATTTT
j_call: TRBJ1-3
d_call: -
v_call: TRBV3-1/TRBV3-2
clone_size: -
cdr3_length: 13

cdr3_aa: CASSLGVGPTNYGYTF
cdr3_nt: TGTGCCAGCAGCTTAGGTGTAGGGCCCACCAACTATGGCTACACCTTC
j_call: TRBJ1-2
d_call: -
v_call: TRBV13
clone_size: -
cdr3_length: 16

cdr3_aa: CASSQDPGDYTEAFF
cdr3_nt: TGTGCCAGCAGCCAAGATCCAGGGGACTACACTGAAGCTTTCTTT
j_call: TRBJ1-1
d_call: -
v_call: TRBV3-1/TRBV3-2
clone_size: -
cdr3_length: 15

cdr3_aa: CASSPVGRGSYNEQFF
cdr3_nt: TGTGCCAGCTCACCGGTGGGGAGAGGATCCTACAATGAGCAGTTCTTC
j_call: TRBJ2-1
d_call: -
v_call: TRBV18
clone_size: -
cdr3_length: 16

cdr3_aa: CASTPSGGNTEAFF
cdr3_nt: TGTGCCAGCACCCCCTCCGGCGGGAACACTGAAGCTTTCTTT
j_call: TRBJ1-1
d_call: -
v_call: TRBV28
clone_size: -
cdr3_length: 14

cdr3_aa: CASSPGGSGELFF
cdr3_nt: TGTGCCAGCAGCCCTGGGGGGTCCGGGGAGCTGTTTTTT
j_call: TRBJ2-2
d_call: -
v_call: TRBV7-3
clone_size: -
cdr3_length: 13

cdr3_aa: CASSPRGVLETQYF
cdr3_nt: TGTGCCAGCTCACCGAGGGGCGTTTTGGAGACCCAGTACTTC
j_call: TRBJ2-5
d_call: -
v_call: TRBV18
clone_size: -
cdr3_length: 14

cdr3_aa: CASSFEGPETQYF
cdr3_nt: TGCGCCAGCAGCTTCGAGGGGCCCGAGACCCAGTACTTC
j_call: TRBJ2-5
d_call: -
v_call: TRBV5-1
clone_size: -
cdr3_length: 13

cdr3_aa: CASTGQAGSGNTIYF
cdr3_nt: TGTGCCAGCACCGGACAGGCTGGATCGGGAAACACCATATATTTT
j_call: TRBJ1-3
d_call: TRBD1
v_call: TRBV2
clone_size: -
cdr3_length: 15

cdr3_aa: CASSLGRTMNTEAFF
cdr3_nt: TGTGCCAGCAGCTTGGGACGGACAATGAACACTGAAGCTTTCTTT
j_call: TRBJ1-1
d_call: -
v_call: TRBV5-5
clone_size: -
cdr3_length: 15

cdr3_aa: CASSSDGRRTFF
cdr3_nt: TGTGCCAGCAGCTCAGATGGGCGTCGGACTTTCTTT
j_call: TRBJ1-1
d_call: -
v_call: TRBV7-2
clone_size: -
cdr3_length: 12

cdr3_aa: CASSPTVRGRGQPQHF
cdr3_nt: TGTGCCAGCAGTCCCACCGTCCGGGGACGGGGTCAGCCCCAGCATTTT
j_call: TRBJ1-5
d_call: -
v_call: TRBV27
clone_size: -
cdr3_length: 16

cdr3_aa: CASSLRGGGRNQPQHF
cdr3_nt: TGTGCCAGCAGCTTAAGGGGAGGGGGCCGGAATCAGCCCCAGCATTTT
j_call: TRBJ1-5
d_call: TRBD1
v_call: TRBV7-8
clone_size: -
cdr3_length: 16

cdr3_aa: CASSLVGLYEETQYF
cdr3_nt: TGTGCCAGCAGCTTAGTAGGGCTTTATGAAGAGACCCAGTACTTC
j_call: TRBJ2-5
d_call: -
v_call: TRBV7-9
clone_size: -
cdr3_length: 15

cdr3_aa: CASSYAPGLHGVQNEQFF
cdr3_nt: TGTGCCAGCAGTTACGCCCCGGGACTCCACGGGGTCCAGAATGAGCAGTTCTTC
j_call: TRBJ2-1
d_call: -
v_call: TRBV6-2/TRBV6-3
clone_size: -
cdr3_length: 18

cdr3_aa: CASSHRGHGGELFF
cdr3_nt: TGTGCCAGCAGCCACAGGGGGCATGGCGGGGAGCTGTTTTTT
j_call: TRBJ2-2
d_call: TRBD1
v_call: TRBV3-1/TRBV3-2
clone_size: -
cdr3_length: 14

cdr3_aa: CASRGDNEQFF
cdr3_nt: TGTGCCAGCAGAGGGGACAATGAGCAGTTCTTC
j_call: TRBJ2-1
d_call: -
v_call: TRBV7-3
clone_size: few
cdr3_length: 11

cdr3_aa: CASSLGQGANEKLFF
cdr3_nt: TGCGCCAGCAGCCTCGGACAGGGGGCGAATGAAAAACTGTTTTTT
j_call: TRBJ1-4
d_call: TRBD1
v_call: TRBV5-1
clone_size: -
cdr3_length: 15

cdr3_aa: CASSASGTGVSPLHF
cdr3_nt: TGTGCCAGCAGTGCCTCCGGGACAGGGGTCTCACCCCTCCACTTT
j_call: TRBJ1-6
d_call: TRBD1
v_call: TRBV27
clone_size: -
cdr3_length: 15

cdr3_aa: CASSQGRGRDNQPQHF
cdr3_nt: TGCGCCAGCAGCCAAGGCCGGGGCAGGGACAATCAGCCCCAGCATTTT
j_call: TRBJ1-5
d_call: -
v_call: TRBV4-1
clone_size: -
cdr3_length: 16

cdr3_aa: CATSPSWDSHEQFF
cdr3_nt: TGTGCCACCAGCCCTTCATGGGACTCCCATGAGCAGTTCTTC
j_call: TRBJ2-1
d_call: -
v_call: TRBV15
clone_size: -
cdr3_length: 14

cdr3_aa: CASSLSGVFYNEQFF
cdr3_nt: TGTGCCAGCAGTTTATCCGGGGTATTCTACAATGAGCAGTTCTTC
j_call: TRBJ2-1
d_call: -
v_call: TRBV27
clone_size: -
cdr3_length: 15

cdr3_aa: CANRGNTGELFF
cdr3_nt: TGTGCCAATCGGGGAAACACCGGGGAGCTGTTTTTT
j_call: TRBJ2-2
d_call: -
v_call: TRBV28
clone_size: -
cdr3_length: 12

cdr3_aa: CASRLDAGNTIYF
cdr3_nt: TGTGCCAGCAGACTGGACGCTGGAAACACCATATATTTT
j_call: TRBJ1-3
d_call: -
v_call: TRBV4-2
clone_size: -
cdr3_length: 13

cdr3_aa: CASRAGTGPSHEQYF
cdr3_nt: TGTGCCAGCAGGGCCGGGACAGGGCCCTCCCATGAGCAGTACTTC
j_call: TRBJ2-7
d_call: TRBD1
v_call: TRBV28
clone_size: -
cdr3_length: 15

cdr3_aa: CASSQSNYGYTF
cdr3_nt: TGTGCCAGCAGCCAGAGTAACTATGGCTACACCTTC
j_call: TRBJ1-2
d_call: -
v_call: TRBV3-1/TRBV3-2
clone_size: -
cdr3_length: 12

cdr3_aa: CASSRGEGGNSPLHF
cdr3_nt: TGCGCCAGCAGCAGAGGGGAGGGTGGTAATTCACCCCTCCACTTT
j_call: TRBJ1-6
d_call: -
v_call: TRBV5-1
clone_size: -
cdr3_length: 15

cdr3_aa: CASSQGQGAKNIQYF
cdr3_nt: TGCGCCAGCAGCCAAGGACAGGGGGCCAAAAACATTCAGTACTTC
j_call: TRBJ2-4
d_call: TRBD1
v_call: TRBV4-1
clone_size: -
cdr3_length: 15

cdr3_aa: CASSFYTHQETQYF
cdr3_nt: TGCGCCAGCAGCTTTTACACCCACCAAGAGACCCAGTACTTC
j_call: TRBJ2-5
d_call: -
v_call: TRBV5-1
clone_size: -
cdr3_length: 14

cdr3_aa: CASSSTGGRYGQYF
cdr3_nt: TGTGCCAGCAGCTCAACAGGGGGAAGATACGGGCAGTACTTC
j_call: TRBJ2-7
d_call: TRBD1
v_call: TRBV7-2
clone_size: -
cdr3_length: 14

cdr3_aa: CASSPRGGEQYF
cdr3_nt: TGTGCCAGTAGTCCCAGGGGGGGCGAGCAGTACTTC
j_call: TRBJ2-7
d_call: -
v_call: TRBV19
clone_size: -
cdr3_length: 12

cdr3_aa: CASSTGGSSYNSPLHF
cdr3_nt: TGTGCCAGCTCGACTGGGGGGAGCTCCTATAATTCACCCCTCCACTTT
j_call: TRBJ1-6
d_call: -
v_call: TRBV27
clone_size: -
cdr3_length: 16

cdr3_aa: CASGSGTGGYEQYF
cdr3_nt: TGCGCCAGCGGATCCGGGACAGGGGGCTACGAGCAGTACTTC
j_call: TRBJ2-7
d_call: TRBD1
v_call: TRBV5-1
clone_size: -
cdr3_length: 14

cdr3_aa: CASSSRLAVQETQYF
cdr3_nt: TGTGCCAGCAGCTCGCGACTAGCGGTCCAAGAGACCCAGTACTTC
j_call: TRBJ2-5
d_call: TRBD2
v_call: TRBV7-6
clone_size: few
cdr3_length: 15

cdr3_aa: CASSLRARLAGSYEQYF
cdr3_nt: TGTGCCAGCAGTTTGAGGGCCAGACTAGCGGGTTCCTACGAGCAGTACTTC
j_call: TRBJ2-7
d_call: TRBD2
v_call: TRBV27
clone_size: -
cdr3_length: 17

cdr3_aa: CASAASNTGELFF
cdr3_nt: TGCGCCAGTGCGGCTTCGAACACCGGGGAGCTGTTTTTT
j_call: TRBJ2-2
d_call: -
v_call: TRBV10-1
clone_size: -
cdr3_length: 13

cdr3_aa: CASSTGPLSGGASSYEQYF
cdr3_nt: TGTGCCAGTAGTACAGGACCCCTTAGCGGGGGGGCAAGCTCCTACGAGCAGTACTTC
j_call: TRBJ2-7
d_call: TRBD2
v_call: TRBV19
clone_size: -
cdr3_length: 19

cdr3_aa: CASSESRGGETQYF
cdr3_nt: TGTGCCAGCAGTGAATCCCGAGGGGGGGAGACCCAGTACTTC
j_call: TRBJ2-5
d_call: -
v_call: TRBV2
clone_size: -
cdr3_length: 14

cdr3_aa: CATRVSDNSPLHF
cdr3_nt: TGTGCCACCAGAGTATCGGATAATTCACCCCTCCACTTT
j_call: TRBJ1-6
d_call: -
v_call: TRBV11-3
clone_size: -
cdr3_length: 13

cdr3_aa: CATYTGTRYQPQHF
cdr3_nt: TGTGCCACTTACACCGGGACACGATATCAGCCCCAGCATTTT
j_call: TRBJ1-5
d_call: -
v_call: TRBV28
clone_size: -
cdr3_length: 14

cdr3_aa: CASSLGTERKKETQYF
cdr3_nt: TGTGCCAGCAGCTTAGGGACGGAAAGGAAGAAAGAGACCCAGTACTTC
j_call: TRBJ2-5
d_call: -
v_call: TRBV11-3
clone_size: -
cdr3_length: 16

cdr3_aa: CASSLTRHGAQHF
cdr3_nt: TGTGCCAGCAGCTTGACCCGACACGGGGCCCAGCATTTT
j_call: TRBJ1-5
d_call: -
v_call: TRBV5-6
clone_size: -
cdr3_length: 13

cdr3_aa: CATSRTGDQPQHF
cdr3_nt: TGTGCCACCAGTAGGACAGGCGATCAGCCCCAGCATTTT
j_call: TRBJ1-5
d_call: TRBD1
v_call: TRBV24-1
clone_size: -
cdr3_length: 13